The 15 T cell receptor beta chains below come from one sample, sequenced in a study of early T cells in non-severe SARS-CoV-2 infection. TCRdb re-derived calls from the 5' RACE reads in MiXCR, one entry per CDR3 protein. The table shows approximately 47,000 distinct CDR3 sequences, with around 10% occurring only once. Material: whole blood, obtained at baseline. These receptors came from an adult who was a healthcare worker with PCR-confirmed SARS-CoV-2 infection or an uninfected control (not recorded which).

This chain links TRBV29-1 with TRBJ2-5; D not certain. Germline V CDR1 and CDR2: SQVTM, ANQGSEA. This CDR3 region has 12 residues. Trimming cost V 6 bases and J 0 bases, with 8 bases left between them. In nucleotides, the CDR3 is TGCAGCGTCCGAGGTTACCAAGAGACCCAGTACTTC. The encoded protein is CSVRGYQETQYF.

This clonotype came up a few times. The J gene is TRBJ2-3, the V gene TRBV28; 14 bases fit TRBD2. Per the germline V gene, CDR1 is MDHEN and CDR2 is SYDVKM. V lost 8 bases and J lost 2; bases outside the gene matches: 3. The CDR3 runs to 15 residues. CDR3 residues: CASGLAGGVTDTQYF. CDR3 DNA sequence: TGTGCCAGCGGACTAGCGGGAGGAGTCACAGATACGCAGTATTTT.

The CDR3: CASSPLRDGASWANVLTF. The CDR3 DNA follows: TGTGCCAGCTCACCGCTGAGAGACGGGGCAAGCTGGGCCAACGTCCTGACTTTC. The J gene is TRBJ2-6, the V gene TRBV18; TRBD1 or TRBD2 may be the D gene (5 bases each). The germline V gene encodes CDR1 KGHSH and CDR2 LQKENI. Trimming removed 3 bases at V and 5 bases at J, with 20 bases between. The CDR3 consists of 18 residues.

The V and J genes are TRBV2 and TRBJ1-3; D is ambiguous. The V and J ends lost 3 bases and 0 bases respectively, with 9 bases between them. The CDR3 is made up of 15 amino acids. CDR1 and CDR2 (germline): SNHLY, FYNNEI. The CDR3, as DNA: TGTGCCAGCAGTGATATGGGCCTCTCTGGAAACACCATATATTTT. Protein sequence: CASSDMGLSGNTIYF.

The sample holds many counts of this clonotype. J is TRBJ1-5 and V is TRBV30; D is perhaps TRBD1 (5 bases). V lost 2 bases and J lost 6, with 8 bases in between. Looked up from germline, CDR1 is GTSNPN and CDR2 is SVGIG (reference sequence). The CDR3 length is 12 residues. The DNA for the CDR3 is TGTGCCTGGAGTACAGGAGGTCAGCCCCAGCATTTT. Its protein is CAWSTGGQPQHF. Drawing the rest from reference TRBV30 and TRBJ1-5, the complete variable domain is SQTIHQWPATLVQPVGSPLSLECTVEGTSNPNLYWYRQAAGRGLQLLFYSVGIGQISSEVPQNLSASRPQDRQFILSSKKLLLSDSGFYLCAWSTGGQPQHFGDGTRLSIL.

This clonotype was seen more than once but under ten times. The chain is built from TRBV9 and TRBJ1-6, with D perhaps TRBD1 (5 bases). Germline V gene sequence: CDR1 SGDLS, CDR2 YYNGEE. The V end lost 0 bases, the J end lost 8 bases, and 15 bases lay between the germline ends. There are 16 residues in the CDR3. The CDR3 DNA is TGTGCCAGCAGCGTAGGGAGGGGCAGTAATGATTCACCCCTCCACTTT. Amino acid sequence: CASSVGRGSNDSPLHF. The variable domain in full, with the rest retrieved from reference TRBV9 and TRBJ1-6, is DSGVTQTPKHLITATGQRVTLRCSPRSGDLSVYWYQQSLDQGLQFLIQYYNGEERAKGNILERFSAQQFPDLHSELNLSSLELGDSALYFCASSVGRGSNDSPLHFGNGTRLTVT.

V usage is TRBV9 and J usage is TRBJ2-6; 9 nucleotides align to TRBD1. In germline, CDR1 is SGDLS, CDR2 YYNGEE. The junction had 7 bases not matched to a gene; V was cut back by 3 bases and J by 0 bases. The CDR3 has 18 residues. The CDR3 here is CASSGIRDRDSGANVLTF. DNA of the CDR3: TGTGCCAGCAGCGGGATCCGGGACAGGGACTCTGGGGCCAACGTCCTGACTTTC.

The genes are TRBV3-2 and TRBJ2-3; the table's D call, TRBD2, was not checked against the DNA. TRBV3-2 is listed as a pseudogene. This CDR3 region has 16 residues. The CDR3 sequence: CASLRGGLINTDTQYF. CDR3 nucleotide sequence: TGTGCCAGCCTTCGGGGTGGACTCATTAACACAGATACGCAGTATTTT.

At least ten counts were recorded for this clonotype. J is TRBJ2-7 and V is TRBV12-3 or TRBV12-4; 7 bases line up with TRBD2. With V trimmed by 5 bases and J by 1 base, 5 bases remained unmatched. CDR3 length: 14 residues. The CDR3 region has the DNA TGTGCCAGCAGTCCACGGGACTATTCCTACGAGCAGTACTTC. It is translated as CASSPRDYSYEQYF.

Only a few counts were recorded for this clonotype. The chain is built from TRBV11-2 and TRBJ2-1; D is unresolved. The CDR3 covers 14 residues. Trimming took off 0 bases at V and 6 bases at J, with 9 bases between the two ends. Looked up from germline, CDR1 is SGHAT and CDR2 is FQNNGV. CDR3 in DNA: TGTGCCAGCAGCTTAGATCCGTTCCCCAATGAGCAGTTCTTC. Translation: CASSLDPFPNEQFF.

This clonotype was found many times. The chain joins TRBV7-2 to TRBJ2-2; D may be TRBD1 (6 bases). Germline V gene sequence: CDR1 SGHTA, CDR2 FQGNSA. CDR3 length: 16 amino acids. V was shortened by 2 bases and J by 2 bases, with 12 bases between the two germline ends. CDR3 DNA sequence: TGTGCCAGCAGCTTAACAGGGTTAATTAACACCGGGGAGCTGTTTTTT. It specifies CASSLTGLINTGELFF.

A few counts support this clonotype. The chain uses TRBV11-2 and TRBJ2-7, with a possible D match to TRBD2 (6 bases). The CDR3 runs 15 residues. In germline, CDR1 is SGHAT, CDR2 FQNNGV. V lost 1 base and J 0 bases, leaving 10 bases between the germline ends. DNA for the CDR3: TGTGCCAGCAGCTTAGGACACGGGAGCTCCTACGAGCAGTACTTC. The encoded protein is CASSLGHGSSYEQYF. Full variable domain (missing parts from reference TRBV11-2 and TRBJ2-7): EAGVAQSPRYKIIEKRQSVAFWCNPISGHATLYWYQQILGQGPKLLIQFQNNGVVDDSQLPKDRFSAERLKGVDSTLKIQPAKLEDSAVYLCASSLGHGSSYEQYFGPGTRLTVT.

The chain recombines TRBV10-3 with TRBJ1-6; perhaps TRBD1 as D (5 bases). The V gene's germline CDR1 is ENHRY and CDR2 SYGVKD. The CDR3 loop spans 14 amino acids. V was clipped by 7 bases and J by 7 bases, with 14 bases between them. The CDR3 coding sequence is TGTGCCATCACGAGAGGGGCGACCAATTCACCCCTCCACTTT. This translates into CAITRGATNSPLHF.

In its sample, this clonotype was seen many times. The chain combines TRBV6-5 with TRBJ1-4; possible D gene TRBD1, 5 bases. V lost 5 bases to trimming and J lost 3 bases, with 16 bases between them. CDR1 is MNHEY and CDR2 is SVGAGI in the germline V gene. The CDR3 runs to 16 residues. The CDR3 is CASSHRGQRANEKLFF. In DNA form, the CDR3 reads TGTGCCAGCAGTCACCGTGGACAACGCGCTAATGAAAAACTGTTTTTT.

The J gene is TRBJ2-2, the V gene TRBV4-1, with D perhaps matching TRBD1 (5 bases). Germline assignment: CDR1 MGHRA and CDR2 YSYEKL. The V end lost 1 base, the J end lost 6 bases, and 18 bases lay between the germline ends. The CDR3 totals 17 residues. CDR3 nucleotides: TGCGCCAGCAGCCAAGTATCTGGGGCAGGGAAGTCCGGGGAGCTGTTTTTT. It specifies CASSQVSGAGKSGELFF.